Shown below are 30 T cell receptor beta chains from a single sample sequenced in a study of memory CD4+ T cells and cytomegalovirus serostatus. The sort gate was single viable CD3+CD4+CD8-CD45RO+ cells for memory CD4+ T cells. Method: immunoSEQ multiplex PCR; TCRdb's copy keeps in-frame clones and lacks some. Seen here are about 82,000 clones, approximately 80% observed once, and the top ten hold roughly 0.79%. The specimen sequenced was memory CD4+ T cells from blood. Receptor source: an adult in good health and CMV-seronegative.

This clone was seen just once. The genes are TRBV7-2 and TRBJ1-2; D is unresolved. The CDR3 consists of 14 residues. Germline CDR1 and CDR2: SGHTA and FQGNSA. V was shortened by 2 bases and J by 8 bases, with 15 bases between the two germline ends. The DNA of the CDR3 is TGTGCCAGCAGCTTATTTCGGCCCGAGGGAGGCTACACCTTC. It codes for CASSLFRPEGGYTF.

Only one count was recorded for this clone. CDR3 in amino acids: CASSLSPPGQGEGNQPQHF. The CDR3 DNA reads TGTGCCAGCAGTTTATCGCCCCCGGGACAGGGGGAGGGCAATCAGCCCCAGCATTTT. The chain links TRBV27 to TRBJ1-5; 11 nucleotides align to TRBD1. The ends lost 0 bases at V and 2 bases at J; junction bases unmatched: 9. The CDR3 length is 19 residues. The germline CDR1 and CDR2 sequences are MNHEY and SMNVEV (reference sequence).

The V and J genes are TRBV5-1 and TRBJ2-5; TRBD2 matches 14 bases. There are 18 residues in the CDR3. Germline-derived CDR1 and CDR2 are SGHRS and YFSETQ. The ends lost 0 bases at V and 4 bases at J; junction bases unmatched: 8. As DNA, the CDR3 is TGCGCCAGCAGCTTGGAGCGACTAGCGGGGGGGCCCGGAGAGACCCAGTACTTC. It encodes CASSLERLAGGPGETQYF.

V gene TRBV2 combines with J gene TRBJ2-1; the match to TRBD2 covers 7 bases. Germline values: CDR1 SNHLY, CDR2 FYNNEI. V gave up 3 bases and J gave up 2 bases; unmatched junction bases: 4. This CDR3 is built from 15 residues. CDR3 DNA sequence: TGTGCCAGCAGTGATTGGGGGGGGACCTACAATGAGCAGTTCTTC. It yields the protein CASSDWGGTYNEQFF.

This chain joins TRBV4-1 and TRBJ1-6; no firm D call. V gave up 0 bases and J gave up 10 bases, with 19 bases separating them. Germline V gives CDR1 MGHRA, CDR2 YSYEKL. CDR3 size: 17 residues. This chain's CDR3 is CASSQDNRVSSGSPLHF. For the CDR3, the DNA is TGCGCCAGCAGCCAAGATAATCGGGTTTCTTCAGGATCACCCCTCCACTTT.

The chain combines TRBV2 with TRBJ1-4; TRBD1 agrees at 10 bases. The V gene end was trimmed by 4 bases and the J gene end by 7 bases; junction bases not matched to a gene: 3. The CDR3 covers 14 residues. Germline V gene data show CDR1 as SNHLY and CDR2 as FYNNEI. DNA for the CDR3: TGTGCCAGCAGTGGACAGGGGGCTGGTGAAAAACTGTTTTTT. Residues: CASSGQGAGEKLFF.

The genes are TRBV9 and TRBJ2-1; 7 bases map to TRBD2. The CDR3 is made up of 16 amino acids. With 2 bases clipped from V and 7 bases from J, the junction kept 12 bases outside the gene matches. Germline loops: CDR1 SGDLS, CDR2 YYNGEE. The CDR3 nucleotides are TGTGCCAGCAGCGTGGAGCTAGCGGCCCTAGGAAATGAGCAGTTCTTC. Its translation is CASSVELAALGNEQFF.

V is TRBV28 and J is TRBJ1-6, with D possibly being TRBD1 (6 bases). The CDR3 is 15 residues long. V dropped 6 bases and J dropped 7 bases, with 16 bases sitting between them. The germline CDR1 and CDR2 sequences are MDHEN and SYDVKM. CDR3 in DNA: TGTGCCAGCAGCGGGGGCTTCGTCGGGAATTCACCCCTCCACTTT. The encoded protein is CASSGGFVGNSPLHF.

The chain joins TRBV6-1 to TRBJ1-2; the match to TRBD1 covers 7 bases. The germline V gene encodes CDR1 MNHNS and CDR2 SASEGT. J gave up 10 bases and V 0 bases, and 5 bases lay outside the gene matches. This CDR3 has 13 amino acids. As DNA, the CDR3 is TGTGCCAGCAGTGAAGCAGGGACAGCCGACTACACCTTC. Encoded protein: CASSEAGTADYTF.

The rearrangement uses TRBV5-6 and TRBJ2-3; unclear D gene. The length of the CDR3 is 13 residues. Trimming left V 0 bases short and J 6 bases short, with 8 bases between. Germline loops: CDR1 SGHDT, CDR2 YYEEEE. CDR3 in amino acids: CASSLEEVDTQYF. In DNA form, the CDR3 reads TGTGCCAGCAGCTTGGAAGAGGTGGATACGCAGTATTTT.

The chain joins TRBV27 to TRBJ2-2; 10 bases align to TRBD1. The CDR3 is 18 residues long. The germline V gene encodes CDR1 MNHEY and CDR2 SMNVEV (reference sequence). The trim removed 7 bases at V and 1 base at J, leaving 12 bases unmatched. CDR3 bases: TGTGCCAGCAAGCGGGACAGGGGTCTGATGGGGAACACCGGGGAGCTGTTTTTT. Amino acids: CASKRDRGLMGNTGELFF.

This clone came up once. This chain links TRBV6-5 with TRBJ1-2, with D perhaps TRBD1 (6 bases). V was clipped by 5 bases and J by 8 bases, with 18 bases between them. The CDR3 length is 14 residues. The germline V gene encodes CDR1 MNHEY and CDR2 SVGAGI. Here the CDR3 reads CASSKQTGLWGYTF. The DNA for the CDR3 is TGTGCCAGCAGTAAACAAACAGGGTTATGGGGCTACACCTTC.

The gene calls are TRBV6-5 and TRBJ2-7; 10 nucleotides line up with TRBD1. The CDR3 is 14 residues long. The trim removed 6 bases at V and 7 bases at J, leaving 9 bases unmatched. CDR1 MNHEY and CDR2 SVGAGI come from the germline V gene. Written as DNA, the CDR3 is TGTGCCAGCAGCCCCCGGGACAGGGGCATAGAGCAGTACTTC. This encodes CASSPRDRGIEQYF.

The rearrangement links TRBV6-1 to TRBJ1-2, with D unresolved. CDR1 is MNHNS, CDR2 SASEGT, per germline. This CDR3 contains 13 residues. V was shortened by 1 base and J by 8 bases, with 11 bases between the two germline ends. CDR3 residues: CASSEGWTYGYTF. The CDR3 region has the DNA TGTGCCAGCAGTGAAGGATGGACGTACGGCTACACCTTC.

The CDR3 nucleotides read TGTGCCAGCAGCTTACTTATCGCCGGACGTCAGTCTTTCTTT. Translation gives CASSLLIAGRQSFF. This chain joins TRBV11-1 and TRBJ1-1; D is unresolved. Trimming took 2 bases from V and 12 from J, leaving 19 bases between them. Germline V gene lookup returns CDR1 SGHAT and CDR2 FQDESV (reference sequence). The CDR3 spans 14 residues.

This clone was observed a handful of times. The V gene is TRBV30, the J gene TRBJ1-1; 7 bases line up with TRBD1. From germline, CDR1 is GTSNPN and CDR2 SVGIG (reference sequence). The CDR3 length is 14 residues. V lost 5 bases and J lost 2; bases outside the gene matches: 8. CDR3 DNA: TGTGCCTGGCTGGGACAGTCAGAAAACACTGAAGCTTTCTTT. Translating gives CAWLGQSENTEAFF. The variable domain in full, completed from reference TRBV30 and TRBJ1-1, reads SQTIHQWPATLVQPVGSPLSLECTVEGTSNPNLYWYRQAAGRGLQLLFYSVGIGQISSEVPQNLSASRPQDRQFILSSKKLLLSDSGFYLCAWLGQSENTEAFFGQGTRLTVV.

The CDR3 protein is CASSLVSNQPQHF. The CDR3 bases are TGTGCCAGCAGTTTGGTCAGCAATCAGCCCCAGCATTTT. The chain has TRBV27 and TRBJ1-5, with D hard to call. Germline loops: CDR1 MNHEY, CDR2 SMNVEV (reference sequence). V was shortened by 3 bases and J by 1 base, with 4 bases between the two germline ends. The CDR3 sequence is 13 residues long.

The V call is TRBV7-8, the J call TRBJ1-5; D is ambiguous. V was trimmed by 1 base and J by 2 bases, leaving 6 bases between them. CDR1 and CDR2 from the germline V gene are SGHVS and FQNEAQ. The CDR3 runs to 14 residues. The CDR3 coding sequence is TGTGCCAGCAGCTTAGACCGCGGCAATCAGCCCCAGCATTTT. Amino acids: CASSLDRGNQPQHF.

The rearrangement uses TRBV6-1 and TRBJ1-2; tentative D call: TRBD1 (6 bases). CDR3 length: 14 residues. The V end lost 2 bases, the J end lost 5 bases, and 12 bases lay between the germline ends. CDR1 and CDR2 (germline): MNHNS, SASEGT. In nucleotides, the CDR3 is TGTGCCAGCAGTGAATTACAGGGATCGTATGGCTACACCTTC. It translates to CASSELQGSYGYTF.

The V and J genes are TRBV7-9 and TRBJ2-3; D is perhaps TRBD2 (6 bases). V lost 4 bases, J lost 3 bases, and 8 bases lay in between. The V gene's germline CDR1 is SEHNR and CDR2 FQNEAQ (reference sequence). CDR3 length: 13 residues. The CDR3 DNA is TGTGCCAGCAGCTCGGGGACTACAGATACGCAGTATTTT. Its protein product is CASSSGTTDTQYF.

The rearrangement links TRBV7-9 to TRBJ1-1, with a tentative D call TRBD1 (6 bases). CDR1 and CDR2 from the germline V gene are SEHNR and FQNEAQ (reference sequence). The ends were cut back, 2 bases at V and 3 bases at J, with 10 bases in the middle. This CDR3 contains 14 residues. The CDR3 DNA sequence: TGTGCCAGCAGCTTATCAGGGGCGGACACTGAAGCTTTCTTT. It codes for CASSLSGADTEAFF.

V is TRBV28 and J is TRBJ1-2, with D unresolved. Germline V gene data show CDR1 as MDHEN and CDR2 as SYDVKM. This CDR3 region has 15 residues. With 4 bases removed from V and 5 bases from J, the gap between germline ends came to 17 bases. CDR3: CASSSPRTRPYGYTF. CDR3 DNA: TGTGCCAGCAGTTCCCCTCGTACTCGTCCTTATGGCTACACCTTC.

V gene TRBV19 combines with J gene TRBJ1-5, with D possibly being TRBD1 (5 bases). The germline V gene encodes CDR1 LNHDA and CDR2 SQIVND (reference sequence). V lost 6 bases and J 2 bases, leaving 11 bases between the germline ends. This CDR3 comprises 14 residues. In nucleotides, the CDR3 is TGTGCCAGTAGGGGGGAGTTGGGCAATCAGCCCCAGCATTTT. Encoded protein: CASRGELGNQPQHF.

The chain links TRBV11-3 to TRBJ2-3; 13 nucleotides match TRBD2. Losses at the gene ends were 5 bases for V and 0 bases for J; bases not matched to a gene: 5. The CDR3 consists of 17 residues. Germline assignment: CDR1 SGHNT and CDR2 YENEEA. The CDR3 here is CASSPGLAGSSTDTQYF. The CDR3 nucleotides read TGTGCCAGCAGCCCGGGACTAGCGGGGTCTAGCACAGATACGCAGTATTTT.

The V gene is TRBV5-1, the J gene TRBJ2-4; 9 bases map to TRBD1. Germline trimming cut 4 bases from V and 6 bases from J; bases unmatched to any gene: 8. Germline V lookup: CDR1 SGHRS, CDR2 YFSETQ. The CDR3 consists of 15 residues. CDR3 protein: CASSPTTGGRNIQYF. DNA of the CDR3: TGCGCCAGCAGCCCGACGACAGGGGGTCGAAACATTCAGTACTTC.

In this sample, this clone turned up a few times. CDR3 bases: TGTGCCAGCAGCGGGCGGGGTTTTTGGAATTCACCCCTCCACTTT. Translation gives CASSGRGFWNSPLHF. The chain employs TRBV5-6 and TRBJ1-6; D is ambiguous. CDR1 and CDR2 from the germline V gene are SGHDT and YYEEEE. This CDR3 comprises 15 residues. V lost 4 bases, J lost 7 bases, and 15 bases lay in between. Full variable domain (outside the CDR3, taken from reference TRBV5-6 and TRBJ1-6): DAGVTQSPTHLIKTRGQQVTLRCSPKSGHDTVSWYQQALGQGPQFIFQYYEEEERQRGNFPDRFSGHQFPNYSSELNVNALLLGDSALYLCASSGRGFWNSPLHFGNGTRLTVT.

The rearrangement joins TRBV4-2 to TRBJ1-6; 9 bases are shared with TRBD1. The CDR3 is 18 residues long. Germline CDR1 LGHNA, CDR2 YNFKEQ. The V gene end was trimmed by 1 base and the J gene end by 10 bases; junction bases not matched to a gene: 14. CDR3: CASSQVFREQGARSPLHF. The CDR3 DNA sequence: TGTGCCAGCAGCCAAGTGTTTCGGGAACAGGGGGCAAGGTCACCCCTCCACTTT.

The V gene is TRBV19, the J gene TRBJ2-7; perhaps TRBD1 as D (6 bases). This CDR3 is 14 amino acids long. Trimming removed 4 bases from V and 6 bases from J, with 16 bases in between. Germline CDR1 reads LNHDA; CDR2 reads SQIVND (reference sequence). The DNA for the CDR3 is TGTGCCAGTAGTACAACAGGGATCCGAGGCGAGCAGTACTTC. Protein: CASSTTGIRGEQYF.

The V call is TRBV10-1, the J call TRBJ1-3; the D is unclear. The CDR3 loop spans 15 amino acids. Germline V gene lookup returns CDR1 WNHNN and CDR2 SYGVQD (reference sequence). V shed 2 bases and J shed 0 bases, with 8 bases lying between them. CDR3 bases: TGCGCCAGCAGTGAGAGTGGTCCCTCTGGAAACACCATATATTTT. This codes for CASSESGPSGNTIYF.

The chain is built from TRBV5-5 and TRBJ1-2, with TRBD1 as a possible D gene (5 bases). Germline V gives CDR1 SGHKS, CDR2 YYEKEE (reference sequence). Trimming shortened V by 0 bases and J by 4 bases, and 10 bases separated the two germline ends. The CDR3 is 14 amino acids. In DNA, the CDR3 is TGTGCCAGCAGCTTGGCCCAGGGAATCTATGGCTACACCTTC. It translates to CASSLAQGIYGYTF.